This T cell receptor (beta chain) was captured by sequencing in a study of OX40 agonist ivuxolimab in advanced cancers. The overall study: Cancers in dose escalation were hepatocellular, melanoma, renal cell and head and neck.

Sequenced by immunoSEQ multiplex PCR; TCRdb stores in-frame clones only, minus some. Of some 49,000 clones in the sample, roughly 85% were seen once. V gave up 4 bases and J gave up 7 bases, with 15 bases separating them. The length of the CDR3 is 15 residues. Germline V lookup: CDR1 SGDLS, CDR2 YYNGEE. This rearrangement joins TRBV9 to TRBJ1-6; D perhaps matches TRBD1 (5 bases). The clonotype was recovered from an adult with an advanced solid tumor such as melanoma, head and neck, liver or kidney cancer. The specimen was CD4+ or CD8+ T cells sorted from blood, collected in a trial of the OX40 agonist ivuxolimab. This chain's CDR3 is CASSPSGTENSPLHF. For the CDR3, the DNA is TGTGCCAGCAGCCCTTCCGGGACCGAAAATTCACCCCTCCACTTT.